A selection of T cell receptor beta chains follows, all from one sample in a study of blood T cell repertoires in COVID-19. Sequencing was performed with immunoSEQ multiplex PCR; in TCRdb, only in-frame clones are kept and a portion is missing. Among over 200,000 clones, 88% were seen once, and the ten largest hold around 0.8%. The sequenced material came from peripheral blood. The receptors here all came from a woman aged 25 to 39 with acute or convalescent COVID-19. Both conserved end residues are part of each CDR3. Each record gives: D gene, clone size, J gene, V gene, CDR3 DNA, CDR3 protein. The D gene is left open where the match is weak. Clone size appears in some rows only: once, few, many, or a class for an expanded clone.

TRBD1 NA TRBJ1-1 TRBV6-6 TGTGCCAGCAGGCCAATACAGGGGATGAACACTGAAGCTTTCTTT CASRPIQGMNTEAFF
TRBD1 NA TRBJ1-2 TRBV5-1 TGCGCCACCCGGGACAGGGTGAGCGATTATGGCTACACCTTC CATRDRVSDYGYTF
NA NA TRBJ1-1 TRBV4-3 TGCGCCAGCAGCCAAGATCCGGGAACTGAAGCTTTCTTT CASSQDPGTEAFF
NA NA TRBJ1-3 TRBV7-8 TGTGCCAGCAGCCCGTCTGGAAACACCATATATTTT CASSPSGNTIYF
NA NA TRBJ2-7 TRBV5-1 TGCGCCAGCAGCCTGGGGGAACGGGAGAGCGAGCAGTACTTC CASSLGERESEQYF
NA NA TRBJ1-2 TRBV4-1 TGCGCCAGCAGCCAAGATGTAAGGGGGGGGGACTATGGCTACACCTTC CASSQDVRGGDYGYTF
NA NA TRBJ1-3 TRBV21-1 TGTGCCAGCAGCAAAGCTGCGAGCCTCTCTGGAAACACCATATATTTT CASSKAASLSGNTIYF
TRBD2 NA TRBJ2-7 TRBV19 TGTGCCAGTAGCCTAGCGGGAGGGCTTGGCTCCTACGAGCAGTACTTC CASSLAGGLGSYEQYF
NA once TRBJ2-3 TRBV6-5 TGTGCCACCTCCCTCACGCCCGGGTGGATGGCGCAGTATTTT CATSLTPGWMAQYF
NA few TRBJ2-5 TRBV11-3 TGTGCCAGCGCAGGACTTACAGAGACCCAGTACTTC CASAGLTETQYF
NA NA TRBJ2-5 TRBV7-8 TGTGCCAGCAGCTTAGCGGAGGGGGGGGCGGAGACCCAGTACTTC CASSLAEGGAETQYF
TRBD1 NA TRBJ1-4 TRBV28 TGTGCCAGCAGTCCCGGACAGGGCCCTAATGAAAAACTGTTTTTT CASSPGQGPNEKLFF
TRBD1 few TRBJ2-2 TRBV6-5 TGTGCCAGCAGGAGGGGGCGGGAGCTGTTTTTT CASRRGRELFF
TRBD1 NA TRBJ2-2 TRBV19 TGTGCCAGTAGTACTCCTTGGGACAGGGCAGGCGGGGAGCTGTTTTTT CASSTPWDRAGGELFF
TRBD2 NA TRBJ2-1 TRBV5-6 TGTGCCAGCAGTATCAGACCGGGACTAGCGGTAGACAATGAGCAGTTCTTC CASSIRPGLAVDNEQFF
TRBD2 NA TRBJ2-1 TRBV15 TGTGCCACCAGTCCCCGCGGGGGGGGTCGGAATGAGCAGTTCTTC CATSPRGGGRNEQFF
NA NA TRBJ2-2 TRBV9 TGTGCCAGCAGCCCCCACTCCGCCGGGGAGCTGTTTTTT CASSPHSAGELFF
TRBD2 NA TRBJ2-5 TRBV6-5 TGTGCCAGCAGTTATACTAGCGGGAGCCAAGAGACCCAGTACTTC CASSYTSGSQETQYF
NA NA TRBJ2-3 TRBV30 TGTGCCTGGAGTGTACTAGTTGATACGCAGTATTTT CAWSVLVDTQYF
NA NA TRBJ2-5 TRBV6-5 TGTGCCAGCATCGGACTCGGACAAGAGACCCAGTACTTC CASIGLGQETQYF
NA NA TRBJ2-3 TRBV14 TGTGCCAGCAGCAAGTGGGACTCCACAGATACGCAGTATTTT CASSKWDSTDTQYF
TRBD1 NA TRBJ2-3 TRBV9 TGTGCCAGCAGCCCCCGACAGGGGGCAGGCACAGATACGCAGTATTTT CASSPRQGAGTDTQYF
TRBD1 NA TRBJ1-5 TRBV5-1 TGCGCCAGCAGCTTGGGTGGGACAGGGGGCATTCAGCCCCAGCATTTT CASSLGGTGGIQPQHF
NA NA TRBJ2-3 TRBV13 TGTGCCAGCAGCTCTAGACTGGCAGATACGCAGTATTTT CASSSRLADTQYF
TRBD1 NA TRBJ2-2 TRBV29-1 TGCAGCGCCGGGGGAGGACAGGGTGATGGCGGGGAGCTGTTTTTT CSAGGGQGDGGELFF
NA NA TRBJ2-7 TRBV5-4 TGTGCCAGCAGCTTGGCCCCCAGGGCCCTCTACGAGCAGTACTTC CASSLAPRALYEQYF
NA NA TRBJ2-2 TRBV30 TGTGCCTGGACACAGGGTCAAGGGGAGCTGTTTTTT CAWTQGQGELFF
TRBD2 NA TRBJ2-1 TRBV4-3 TGCGCCAGCAGCCAAGGAGCGGGAGGCGGCAACAATGAGCAGTTCTTC CASSQGAGGGNNEQFF
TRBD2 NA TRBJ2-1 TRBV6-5 TGTGCCAGCAGTCAACTAGCGGGAGGAAATGAGCAGTTCTTC CASSQLAGGNEQFF
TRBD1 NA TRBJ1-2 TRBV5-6 TGTGCCAGCAGCTGGTGGGACAGGGGGCTGGATGGCTACACCTTC CASSWWDRGLDGYTF
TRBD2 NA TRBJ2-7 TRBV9 TGTGCCAGCAGCGTAGAGCCTAGCGGGGGATACGAGCAGTACTTC CASSVEPSGGYEQYF